This T cell receptor (beta chain) derives from a study of blood T cell repertoires in COVID-19. Study overall: T cells, B-cell-depleted T cells, or PBMCs provided the cDNA or gDNA that served as material.

TCRdb keeps only in-frame clones here, not all; method: immunoSEQ multiplex PCR. In the table there are approximately 400,000 clones, 89% of which are singletons. The V gene's germline CDR1 is SGHVS and CDR2 FQNEAQ. V lost 4 bases to trimming and J lost 5 bases; unmatched junction nucleotides: 10. The CDR3 runs to 15 residues. The chain employs TRBV7-8 and TRBJ2-5, with 7 bases that match TRBD2. The sequence derives from a man aged 35 to 55 with acute or convalescent COVID-19. Sequencing input: peripheral blood. The CDR3 region has the DNA TGTGCCAGCAGCTGGACAAGCGGGAACGGTGAGACCCAGTACTTC. Translating gives CASSWTSGNGETQYF.